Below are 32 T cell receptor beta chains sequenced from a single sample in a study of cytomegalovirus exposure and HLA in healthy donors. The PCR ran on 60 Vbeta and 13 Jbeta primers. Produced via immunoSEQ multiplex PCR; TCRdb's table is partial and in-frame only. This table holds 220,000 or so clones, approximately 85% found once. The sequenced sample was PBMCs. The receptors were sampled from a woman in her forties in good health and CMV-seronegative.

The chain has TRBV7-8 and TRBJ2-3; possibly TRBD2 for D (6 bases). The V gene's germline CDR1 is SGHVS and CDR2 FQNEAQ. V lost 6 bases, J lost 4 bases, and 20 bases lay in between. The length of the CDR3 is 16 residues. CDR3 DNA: TGTGCCAGCAGGCTGGCAACGGGAGCGAGGGCAGATACGCAGTATTTT. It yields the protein CASRLATGARADTQYF.

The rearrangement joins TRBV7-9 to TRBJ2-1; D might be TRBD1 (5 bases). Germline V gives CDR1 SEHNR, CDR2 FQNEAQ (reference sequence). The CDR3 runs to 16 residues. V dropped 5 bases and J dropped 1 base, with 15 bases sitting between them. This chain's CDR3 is CASSPGAGPSYNEQFF. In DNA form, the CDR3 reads TGTGCCAGCAGCCCTGGGGCCGGACCATCCTACAATGAGCAGTTCTTC.

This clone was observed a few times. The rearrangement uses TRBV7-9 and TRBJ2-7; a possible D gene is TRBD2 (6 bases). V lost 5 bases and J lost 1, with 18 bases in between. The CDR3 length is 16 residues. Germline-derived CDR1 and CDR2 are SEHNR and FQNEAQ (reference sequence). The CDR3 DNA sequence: TGTGCCAGCAGCCCAGGGACTTCCATAATGTCCTACGAGCAGTACTTC. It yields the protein CASSPGTSIMSYEQYF.

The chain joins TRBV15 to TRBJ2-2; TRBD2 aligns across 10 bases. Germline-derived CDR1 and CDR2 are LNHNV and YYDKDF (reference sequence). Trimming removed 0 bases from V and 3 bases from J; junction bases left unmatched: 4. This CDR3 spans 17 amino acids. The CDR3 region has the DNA TGTGCCACCAGCAGAGATCGGCTAGCGGGAGACACCGGGGAGCTGTTTTTT. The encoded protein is CATSRDRLAGDTGELFF.

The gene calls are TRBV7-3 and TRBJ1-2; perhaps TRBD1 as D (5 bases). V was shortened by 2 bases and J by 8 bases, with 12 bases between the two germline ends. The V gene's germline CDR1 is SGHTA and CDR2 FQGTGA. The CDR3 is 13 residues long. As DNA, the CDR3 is TGTGCCAGCAGCTTACTCGGGGGGGACGGCTACACCTTC. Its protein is CASSLLGGDGYTF.

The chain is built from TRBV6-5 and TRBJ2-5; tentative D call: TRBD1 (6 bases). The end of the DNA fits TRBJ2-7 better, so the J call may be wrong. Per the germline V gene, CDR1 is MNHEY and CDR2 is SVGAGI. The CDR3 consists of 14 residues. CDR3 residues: CASRSTGFSYEQYF. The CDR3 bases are TGTGCCAGCAGGTCGACAGGTTTCTCCTACGAGCAGTACTTC.

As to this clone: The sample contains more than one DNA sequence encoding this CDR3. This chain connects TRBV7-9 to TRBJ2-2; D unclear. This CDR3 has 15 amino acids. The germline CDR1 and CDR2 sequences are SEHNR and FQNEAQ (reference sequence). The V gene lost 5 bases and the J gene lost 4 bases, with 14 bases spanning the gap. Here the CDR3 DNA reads TGTGCCAGCAGCCCAAATGCTAGACCCACCGGGGAGCTGTTTTTT. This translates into CASSPNARPTGELFF.

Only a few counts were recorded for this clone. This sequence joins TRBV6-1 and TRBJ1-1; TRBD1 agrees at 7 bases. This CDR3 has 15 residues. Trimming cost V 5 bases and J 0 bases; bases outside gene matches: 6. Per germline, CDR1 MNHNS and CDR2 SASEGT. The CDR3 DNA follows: TGTGCCAGCAGTACAGGGGCGGTGATGAACACTGAAGCTTTCTTT. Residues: CASSTGAVMNTEAFF.

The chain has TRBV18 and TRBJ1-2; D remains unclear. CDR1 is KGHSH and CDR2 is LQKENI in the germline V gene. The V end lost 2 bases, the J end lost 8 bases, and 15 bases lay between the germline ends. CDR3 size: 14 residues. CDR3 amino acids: CASSPAVWAGGYTF. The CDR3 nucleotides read TGTGCCAGCTCACCAGCCGTGTGGGCAGGAGGCTACACCTTC. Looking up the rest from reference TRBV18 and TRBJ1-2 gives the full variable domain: NAGVMQNPRHLVRRRGQEARLRCSPMKGHSHVYWYRQLPEEGLKFMVYLQKENIIDESGMPKERFSAEFPKEGPSILRIQQVVRGDSAAYFCASSPAVWAGGYTFGSGTRLTVV.

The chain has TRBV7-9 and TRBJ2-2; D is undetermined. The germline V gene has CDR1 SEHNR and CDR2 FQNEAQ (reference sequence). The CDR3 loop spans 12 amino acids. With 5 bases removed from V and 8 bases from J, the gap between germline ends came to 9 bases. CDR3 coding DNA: TGTGCCAGCAGCCCCCCCCATGGGGAGCTGTTTTTT. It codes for CASSPPHGELFF.

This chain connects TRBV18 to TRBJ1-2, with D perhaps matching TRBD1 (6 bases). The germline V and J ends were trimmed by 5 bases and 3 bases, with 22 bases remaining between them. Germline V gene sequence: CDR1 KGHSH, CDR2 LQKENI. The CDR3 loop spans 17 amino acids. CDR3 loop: CASSSSDRSPWDYGYTF. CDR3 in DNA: TGTGCCAGCTCATCCTCGGACAGATCACCTTGGGACTATGGCTACACCTTC.

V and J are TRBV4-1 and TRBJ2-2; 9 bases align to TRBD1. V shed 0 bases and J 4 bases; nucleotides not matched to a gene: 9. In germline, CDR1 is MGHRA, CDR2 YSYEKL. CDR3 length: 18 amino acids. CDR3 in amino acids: CASSQDFSGQGSTGELFF. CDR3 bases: TGCGCCAGCAGCCAAGACTTCTCGGGACAGGGAAGCACCGGGGAGCTGTTTTTT.

The CDR3 sequence is CASSLAGFLYEQYF. Here the CDR3 DNA reads TGTGCCAGCAGCTTAGCGGGTTTCCTCTACGAGCAGTACTTC. The gene calls are TRBV5-4 and TRBJ2-7; weak D call: TRBD2 (6 bases). Germline-derived CDR1 and CDR2 are SGHNT and YYREEE (reference sequence). V dropped 2 bases and J dropped 3 bases, with 12 bases sitting between them. CDR3 length: 14 residues.

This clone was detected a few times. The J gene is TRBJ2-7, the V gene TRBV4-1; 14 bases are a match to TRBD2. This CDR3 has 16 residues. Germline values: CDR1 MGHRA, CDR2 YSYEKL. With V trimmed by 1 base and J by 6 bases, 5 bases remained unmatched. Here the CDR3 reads CASSQVVGLAGGEQYF. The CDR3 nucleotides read TGCGCCAGCAGCCAAGTTGTCGGACTAGCGGGAGGCGAGCAGTACTTC.

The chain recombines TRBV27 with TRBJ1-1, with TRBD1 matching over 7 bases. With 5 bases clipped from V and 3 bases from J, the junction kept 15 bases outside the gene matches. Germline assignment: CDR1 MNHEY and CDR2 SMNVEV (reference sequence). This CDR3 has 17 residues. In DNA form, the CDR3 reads TGTGCCAGCAGTAATAGCAGGGGGAGCCTCATGGACACTGAAGCTTTCTTT. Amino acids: CASSNSRGSLMDTEAFF.

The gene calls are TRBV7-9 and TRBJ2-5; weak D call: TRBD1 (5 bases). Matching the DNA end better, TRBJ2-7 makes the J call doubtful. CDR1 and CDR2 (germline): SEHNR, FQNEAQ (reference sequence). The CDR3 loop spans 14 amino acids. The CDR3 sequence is CASSLQGWENEQYF. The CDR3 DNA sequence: TGTGCCAGCAGCTTACAGGGCTGGGAAAACGAGCAGTACTTC.

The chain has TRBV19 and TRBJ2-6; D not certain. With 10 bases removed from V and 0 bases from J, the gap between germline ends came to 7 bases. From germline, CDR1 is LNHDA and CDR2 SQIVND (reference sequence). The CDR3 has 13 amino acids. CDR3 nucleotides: TGTGCCACCCGCGTCTCTGGGGCCAACGTCCTGACTTTC. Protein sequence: CATRVSGANVLTF.

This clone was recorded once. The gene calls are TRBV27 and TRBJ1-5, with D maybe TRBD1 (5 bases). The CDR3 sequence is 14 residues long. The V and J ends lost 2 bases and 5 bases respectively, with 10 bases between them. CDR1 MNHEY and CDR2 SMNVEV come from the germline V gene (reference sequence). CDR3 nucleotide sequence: TGTGCCAGCAGTTTAGCAGGGATCTATCAGCCCCAGCATTTT. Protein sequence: CASSLAGIYQPQHF.

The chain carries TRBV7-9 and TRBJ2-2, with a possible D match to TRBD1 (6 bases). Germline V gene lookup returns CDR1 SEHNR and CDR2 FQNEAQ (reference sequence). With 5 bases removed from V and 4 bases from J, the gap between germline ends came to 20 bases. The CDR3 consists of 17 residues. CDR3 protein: CASSQTGHRSFTGELFF. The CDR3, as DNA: TGTGCCAGCAGCCAAACGGGACACCGAAGCTTCACCGGGGAGCTGTTTTTT.

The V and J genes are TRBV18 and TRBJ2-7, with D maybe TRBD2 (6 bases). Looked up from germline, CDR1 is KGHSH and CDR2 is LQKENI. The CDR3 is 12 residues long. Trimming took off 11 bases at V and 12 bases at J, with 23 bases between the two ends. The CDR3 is CAPGPLAFHPYF. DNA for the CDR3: TGTGCCCCGGGACCACTAGCTTTTCACCCGTACTTC.

This CDR3 is CASSPTGLGYGYTF. The CDR3 DNA follows: TGTGCCAGCAGTCCGACAGGGTTGGGCTATGGCTACACCTTC. The chain combines TRBV27 with TRBJ1-2, with 7 positions matching TRBD1. In germline, CDR1 is MNHEY, CDR2 SMNVEV (reference sequence). CDR3 length: 14 residues. Trimming removed 5 bases from V and 4 bases from J; junction bases left unmatched: 7.

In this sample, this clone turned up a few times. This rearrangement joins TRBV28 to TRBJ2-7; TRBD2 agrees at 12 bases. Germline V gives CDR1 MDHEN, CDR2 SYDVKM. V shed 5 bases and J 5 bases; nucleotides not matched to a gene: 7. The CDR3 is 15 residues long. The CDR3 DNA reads TGTGCCAGCAGTGACCTAGCGGGAGGGCTGAACGAGCAGTACTTC. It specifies CASSDLAGGLNEQYF.

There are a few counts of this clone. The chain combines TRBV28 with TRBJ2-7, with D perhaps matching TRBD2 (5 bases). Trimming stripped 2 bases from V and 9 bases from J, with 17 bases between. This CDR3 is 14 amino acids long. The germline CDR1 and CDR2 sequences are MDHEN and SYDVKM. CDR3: CASSLPGSGVLQYF. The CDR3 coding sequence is TGTGCCAGCAGTTTACCGGGTTCCGGGGTTCTGCAGTACTTC.

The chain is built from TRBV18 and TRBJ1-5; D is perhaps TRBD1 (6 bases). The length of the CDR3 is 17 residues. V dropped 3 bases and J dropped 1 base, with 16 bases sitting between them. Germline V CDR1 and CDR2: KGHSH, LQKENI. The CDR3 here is CASSPDRLPTSNQPQHF. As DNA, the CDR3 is TGTGCCAGCTCACCCGACAGGTTACCTACGAGCAATCAGCCCCAGCATTTT.

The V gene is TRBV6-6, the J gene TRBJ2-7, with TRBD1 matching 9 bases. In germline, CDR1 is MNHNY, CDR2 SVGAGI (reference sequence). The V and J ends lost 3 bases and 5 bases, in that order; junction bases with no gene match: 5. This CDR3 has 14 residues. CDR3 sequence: CASSYRWDRDEQYF. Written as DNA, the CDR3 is TGTGCCAGCAGTTATAGATGGGACAGGGACGAGCAGTACTTC.

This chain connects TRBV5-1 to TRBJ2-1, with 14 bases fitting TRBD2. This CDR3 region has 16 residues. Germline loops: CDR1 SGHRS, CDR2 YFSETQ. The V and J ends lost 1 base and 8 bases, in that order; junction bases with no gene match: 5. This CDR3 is CASSLTGLAGVDEQFF. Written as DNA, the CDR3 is TGCGCCAGCAGCTTGACGGGACTAGCGGGAGTAGATGAGCAGTTCTTC.

The CDR3 sequence: CASSRTGGDNYGYTF. The CDR3 DNA follows: TGTGCCAGTAGCCGGACAGGGGGCGATAACTATGGCTACACCTTC. The rearrangement links TRBV19 to TRBJ1-2; 11 positions match TRBD1. Germline trimming cut 6 bases from V and 1 base from J; bases unmatched to any gene: 4. The CDR3 totals 15 residues. CDR1 and CDR2 from the germline V gene are LNHDA and SQIVND (reference sequence).

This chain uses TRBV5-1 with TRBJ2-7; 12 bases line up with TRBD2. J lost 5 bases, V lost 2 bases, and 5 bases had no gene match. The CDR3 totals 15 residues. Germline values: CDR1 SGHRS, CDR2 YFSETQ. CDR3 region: CASSFLAGGPHEQYF. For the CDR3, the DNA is TGCGCCAGCAGCTTCCTAGCGGGAGGGCCCCACGAGCAGTACTTC.

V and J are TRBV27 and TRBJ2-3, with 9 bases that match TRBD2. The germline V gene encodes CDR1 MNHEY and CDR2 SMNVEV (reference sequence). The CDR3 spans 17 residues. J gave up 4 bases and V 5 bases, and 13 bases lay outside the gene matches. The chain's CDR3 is CASSETISGSFADTQYF. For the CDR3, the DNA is TGTGCCAGCAGTGAAACCATTAGCGGGAGTTTCGCAGATACGCAGTATTTT.

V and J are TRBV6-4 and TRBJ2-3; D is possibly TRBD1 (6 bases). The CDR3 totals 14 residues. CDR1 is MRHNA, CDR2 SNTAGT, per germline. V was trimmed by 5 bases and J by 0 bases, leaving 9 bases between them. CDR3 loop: CASSLDRSTDTQYF. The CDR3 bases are TGTGCCAGCAGTCTTGACAGGAGCACAGATACGCAGTATTTT.

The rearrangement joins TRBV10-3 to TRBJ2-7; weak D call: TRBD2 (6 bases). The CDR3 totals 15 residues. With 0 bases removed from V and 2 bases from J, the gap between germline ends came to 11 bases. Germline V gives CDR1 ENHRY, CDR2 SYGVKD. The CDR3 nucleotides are TGTGCCATCAGTGAGTCGCGGGGCGGAACCTACGAGCAGTACTTC. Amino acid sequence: CAISESRGGTYEQYF.

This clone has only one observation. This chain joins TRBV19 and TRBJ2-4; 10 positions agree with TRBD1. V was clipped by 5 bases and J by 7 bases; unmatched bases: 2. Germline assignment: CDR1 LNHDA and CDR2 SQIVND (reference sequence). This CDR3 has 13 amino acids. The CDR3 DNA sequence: TGTGCCAGTAGTCGACAGGGGGCGAACATTCAGTACTTC. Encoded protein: CASSRQGANIQYF.